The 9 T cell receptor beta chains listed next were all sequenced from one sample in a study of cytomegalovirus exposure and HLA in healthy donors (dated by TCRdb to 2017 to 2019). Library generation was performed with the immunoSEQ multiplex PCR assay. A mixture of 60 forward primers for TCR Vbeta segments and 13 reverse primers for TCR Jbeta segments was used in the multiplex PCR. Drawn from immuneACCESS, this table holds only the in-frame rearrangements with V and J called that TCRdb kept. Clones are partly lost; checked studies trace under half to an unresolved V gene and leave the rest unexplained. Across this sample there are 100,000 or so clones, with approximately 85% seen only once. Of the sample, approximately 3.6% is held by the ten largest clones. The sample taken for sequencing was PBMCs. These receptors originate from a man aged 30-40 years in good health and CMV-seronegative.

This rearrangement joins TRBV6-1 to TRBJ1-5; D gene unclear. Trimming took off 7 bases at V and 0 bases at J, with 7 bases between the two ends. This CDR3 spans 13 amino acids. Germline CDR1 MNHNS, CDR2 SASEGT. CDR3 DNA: TGTGCCAGCACTAACCTTAGCAATCAGCCCCAGCATTTT. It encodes CASTNLSNQPQHF.

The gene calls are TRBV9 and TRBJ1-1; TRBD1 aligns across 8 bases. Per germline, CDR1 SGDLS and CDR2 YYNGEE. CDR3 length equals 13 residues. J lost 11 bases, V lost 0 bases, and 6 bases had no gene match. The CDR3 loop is CASSVDGQGVAFF. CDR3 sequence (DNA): TGTGCCAGCAGCGTAGATGGACAGGGTGTTGCTTTCTTT. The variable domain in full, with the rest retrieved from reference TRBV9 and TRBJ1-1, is DSGVTQTPKHLITATGQRVTLRCSPRSGDLSVYWYQQSLDQGLQFLIQYYNGEERAKGNILERFSAQQFPDLHSELNLSSLELGDSALYFCASSVDGQGVAFFGQGTRLTVV.

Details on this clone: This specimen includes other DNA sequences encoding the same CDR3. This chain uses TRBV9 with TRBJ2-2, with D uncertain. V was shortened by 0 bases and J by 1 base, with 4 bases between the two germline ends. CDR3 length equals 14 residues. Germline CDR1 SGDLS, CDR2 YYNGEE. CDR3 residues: CASSVGGNTGELFF. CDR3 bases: TGTGCCAGCAGCGTAGGAGGGAACACCGGGGAGCTGTTTTTT.

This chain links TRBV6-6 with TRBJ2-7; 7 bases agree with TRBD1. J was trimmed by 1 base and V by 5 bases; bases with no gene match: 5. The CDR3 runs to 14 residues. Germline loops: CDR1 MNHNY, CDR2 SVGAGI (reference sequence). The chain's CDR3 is CASSDPDRSYEQYF. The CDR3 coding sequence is TGTGCCAGCAGTGACCCGGACAGGTCCTACGAGCAGTACTTC.

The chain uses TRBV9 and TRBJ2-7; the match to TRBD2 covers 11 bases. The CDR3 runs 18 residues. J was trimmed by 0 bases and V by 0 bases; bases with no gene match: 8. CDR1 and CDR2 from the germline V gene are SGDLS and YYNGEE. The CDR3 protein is CASSVAGLAGVPSYEQYF. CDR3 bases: TGTGCCAGCAGCGTAGCAGGACTAGCGGGTGTACCCTCCTACGAGCAGTACTTC.

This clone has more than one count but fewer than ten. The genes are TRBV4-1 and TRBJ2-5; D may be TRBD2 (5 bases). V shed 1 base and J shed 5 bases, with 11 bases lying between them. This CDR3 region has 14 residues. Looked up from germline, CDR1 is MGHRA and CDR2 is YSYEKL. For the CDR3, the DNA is TGCGCCAGCAGCCAAGTGGGAGTCAAGGAGACCCAGTACTTC. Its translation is CASSQVGVKETQYF.

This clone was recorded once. CDR3 DNA sequence: TGTGCCAGCAGTTTCACCGGGACAGGGTCCCGGGATACGCAGTATTTT. It translates to CASSFTGTGSRDTQYF. This rearrangement joins TRBV27 to TRBJ2-3; 9 bases are a match to TRBD1. Germline assignment: CDR1 MNHEY and CDR2 SMNVEV (reference sequence). The CDR3 is made up of 16 amino acids. V was pared by 3 bases and J by 6 bases, with 10 bases of the junction left unmatched.

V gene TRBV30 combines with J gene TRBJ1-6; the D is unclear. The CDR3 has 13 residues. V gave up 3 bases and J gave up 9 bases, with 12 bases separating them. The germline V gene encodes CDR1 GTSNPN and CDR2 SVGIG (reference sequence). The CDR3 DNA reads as TGTGCCTGGAGGGAGGGAGGGAGTTCACCCCTCCACTTT. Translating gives CAWREGGSSPLHF.

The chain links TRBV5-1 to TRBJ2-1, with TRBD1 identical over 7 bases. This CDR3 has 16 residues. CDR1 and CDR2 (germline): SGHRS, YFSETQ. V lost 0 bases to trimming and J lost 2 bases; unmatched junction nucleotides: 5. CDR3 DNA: TGCGCCAGCAGCTTGGTCGAGGGGGCAGCCTACAATGAGCAGTTCTTC. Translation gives CASSLVEGAAYNEQFF.